These 5 T cell receptor beta chains were all obtained from the same sample, sequenced in a study of blood T cell repertoires in COVID-19. The protocol was immunoSEQ multiplex PCR, while the TCRdb copy is restricted to in-frame clones and leaves out a portion. The top ten clones hold roughly 4% of a sample with approximately 300,000 clones, roughly 85% of them seen once. Material: PBMCs or T cells enriched from blood (not recorded which). These receptors were obtained from a woman aged 25 to 39 who had recovered from COVID-19.

The table lists this clone with a count of one. The chain couples TRBV10-3 to TRBJ2-7; D call uncertain. Trimming took off 2 bases at V and 3 bases at J, with 5 bases between the two ends. The germline V gene encodes CDR1 ENHRY and CDR2 SYGVKD. CDR3 length: 12 amino acids. Here the CDR3 reads CAISENFYEQYF. CDR3 in DNA: TGTGCCATCAGTGAGAACTTCTACGAGCAGTACTTC.

This clone was recorded only once. The chain has TRBV14 and TRBJ1-5; 8 nucleotides line up with TRBD1. The CDR3 has 22 amino acids. V shed 4 bases, J shed 0 bases, and the junction held 23 bases outside the gene matches. CDR1 and CDR2 from the germline V gene are SGHDN and FVKESK. The CDR3 region has the DNA TGTGCCAGCAGCCCTGGAGGGACAGGCATTACCTTGCGGCTGTATAGCAATCAGCCCCAGCATTTT. It is translated as CASSPGGTGITLRLYSNQPQHF.

The chain is built from TRBV9 and TRBJ2-7; no firm D call. Germline CDR1 reads SGDLS; CDR2 reads YYNGEE. There are 14 residues in the CDR3. V was pared by 0 bases and J by 1 base, with 8 bases between. CDR3 amino acids: CASSVVSTSYEQYF. As DNA, the CDR3 is TGTGCCAGCAGCGTAGTTTCTACTTCCTACGAGCAGTACTTC.

This chain links TRBV6-1 with TRBJ1-2, with D possibly matching TRBD1 (5 bases). V shed 0 bases and J shed 9 bases, with 20 bases lying between them. CDR1 and CDR2 (germline): MNHNS, SASEGT. This CDR3 is built from 16 residues. CDR3 in amino acids: CASSEAATDIIRSYTF. The CDR3 coding sequence is TGTGCCAGCAGTGAAGCCGCTACGGACATCATCAGGAGCTACACCTTC.

The chain has TRBV2 and TRBJ2-5; D is perhaps TRBD2 (5 bases). This CDR3 contains 15 residues. Germline assignment: CDR1 SNHLY and CDR2 FYNNEI. Trimming removed 7 bases at V and 5 bases at J, with 20 bases between. CDR3 residues: CASKPQDLKVETQYF. Written as DNA, the CDR3 is TGTGCCAGCAAGCCTCAGGACTTGAAGGTGGAGACCCAGTACTTC.